What follows describes a single T cell receptor beta chain. This entry is derived from a study of blood T cell repertoires in COVID-19. In the study overall: Spain, Italy and the United States supplied samples that represented acute and convalescent COVID-19. PBMCs, B-cell-depleted T cells, or T cells provided the cDNA or gDNA that made up the material.

Trimming left V 5 bases short and J 8 bases short, with 13 bases between. The CDR3 covers 13 residues. Under the authors' procedure: Counts of nucleated cells, estimated from reference gene primer amplification, were obtained. Libraries were prepared by immunoSEQ multiplex PCR; TCRdb keeps only in-frame clonotypes and omits some of them. That table gives V, J and clone size, and the DNA gave D and trimming. This table has around 700,000 clones, 75% to 90% appearing once. The sequence came from a woman under 30 with acute or convalescent COVID-19. The sequenced material came from peripheral blood. The genes are TRBV12-3 or TRBV12-4 and TRBJ2-1; possibly TRBD1 for D (5 bases). CDR3 nucleotides: TGTGCCAGCAGTCCCCCCCTGGGGCATGAGCAGTTCTTC. It yields the protein CASSPPLGHEQFF.